The 6 T cell receptor beta chains below were found in one sample sequenced in a study of STAT5B mutations in CD4+ large granular lymphocyte leukemia. Method: immunoSEQ multiplex PCR; TCRdb's copy keeps in-frame clones and lacks some. This sample carries 25,000 to 30,000 clones, 81% of them seen once, and the ten largest clones take 0.25% to 0.4%. Sequencing was carried out using CD4+ T cells from blood buffy coats. The origin of the receptors is a human donor in good health.

In its sample, this clone was seen once. The V gene is TRBV2, the J gene TRBJ2-3; TRBD1 agrees at 9 bases. Per germline, CDR1 SNHLY and CDR2 FYNNEI. Unmatched junction bases numbered 9, after V lost 7 bases and J lost 4 bases. The CDR3 is 15 amino acids. CDR3 DNA: TGTGCCAGCACCCAAGGACAGGGGCTATCAGATACGCAGTATTTT. Protein: CASTQGQGLSDTQYF.

This chain uses TRBV6-5 with TRBJ2-7, with 9 bases lining up with TRBD2. The V gene end was trimmed by 0 bases and the J gene end by 6 bases; junction bases not matched to a gene: 6. There are 15 residues in the CDR3. In germline, CDR1 is MNHEY, CDR2 SVGAGI. The CDR3 sequence: CASSYSGLASGEQYF. CDR3 coding DNA: TGTGCCAGCAGTTACTCAGGACTAGCGTCAGGCGAGCAGTACTTC.

The chain joins TRBV2 to TRBJ2-1; 8 positions match TRBD2. This CDR3 region has 14 residues. V shed 8 bases, J shed 10 bases, and the junction held 13 bases outside the gene matches. Per germline, CDR1 SNHLY and CDR2 FYNNEI. The CDR3 DNA reads as TGTGCCAGCGCCGGGACTAGGGGGGGCGGAGAGCAGTTCTTC. Protein sequence: CASAGTRGGGEQFF.

The chain joins TRBV18 to TRBJ2-7, with 8 bases fitting TRBD2. The V and J ends lost 3 bases and 0 bases, in that order; junction bases with no gene match: 4. Germline V gene data show CDR1 as KGHSH and CDR2 as LQKENI. The CDR3 has 15 residues. CDR3 in DNA: TGTGCCAGCTCACCCCGGGGGGGTGACTCCTACGAGCAGTACTTC. Translated, it gives CASSPRGGDSYEQYF.

The V and J genes are TRBV11-2 and TRBJ1-1; TRBD1 agrees at 8 bases. This CDR3 has 15 residues. The V gene's germline CDR1 is SGHAT and CDR2 FQNNGV. V lost 4 bases, J lost 0 bases, and 4 bases stayed unmatched. In DNA form, the CDR3 reads TGTGCCAGCAGCTATTTGACAGGGGTGAACACTGAAGCTTTCTTT. Translation: CASSYLTGVNTEAFF.

The chain carries TRBV5-1 and TRBJ2-5, with D possibly called TRBD1 or TRBD2 (7 bases each). TRBJ2-7 explains the end of the DNA better; the J call may be wrong. CDR3 length: 15 residues. CDR1 SGHRS and CDR2 YFSETQ come from the germline V gene. The CDR3 DNA sequence: TGCGCCAGCAGCGGAATGAGCGGGACAGTTTACGAGCAGTACTTC. Amino acid sequence: CASSGMSGTVYEQYF.